This paragraph reports one TCR beta chain. Its antigen is unidentified. Stated time point: week 23, last vaccination. A 20-mer mutant IDH1 peptide at 300 ug was injected subcutaneously with topical imiquimod. Data came from immunoSEQ multiplex PCR; TCRdb stores just in-frame clones and leaves some out. Of about 38,000 clones in the sample, roughly 76% are singletons; the top ten hold about 5%. The data were taken from a study of a mutant IDH1 vaccine in newly diagnosed glioma. At the level of the study: Averaging roughly 40 years of age, treated patients were roughly 60% male and roughly 40% female.

Looked up from germline, CDR1 is SGHRS and CDR2 is YFSETQ. This CDR3 is 15 amino acids long. V was shortened by 0 bases and J by 1 base, with 10 bases between the two germline ends. Study findings and constraints: A vaccine-induced immune response developed in around 92% of the patients.

Sample: PBMCs, taken from a glioma patient whose treatment included an IDH1 peptide vaccine. This rearrangement joins TRBV5-1 to TRBJ1-1; D is undetermined. This TCR was sampled from a man between 35 and 55 years old with glioma. CDR3 in amino acids: CASSLAPAQNTEAFF. DNA of the CDR3: TGCGCCAGCAGCTTGGCTCCAGCGCAGAACACTGAAGCTTTCTTT.